This T cell receptor (beta chain) was sequenced for a study of CXCR3-negative and CXCR3-positive naive CD8 T cells. Study-wide findings and caveats: CXCR3-positive naive cells carried more hydrophobic TRB CDR3s than CXCR3-negative naive cells did.

With UMI labels, 5' RACE was used to prepare the TRB cDNA libraries. After re-calling the 5' RACE reads, TCRdb lists one entry per CDR3 protein, DNA absent. This table holds about 120,000 distinct CDR3 sequences. This CDR3 spans 17 amino acids. CDR1 and CDR2 (germline): SGHAT, FQNNGV. In regard to this clonotype: The antigen remains unidentified.

The receptor's source is a human donor in good health. Some clones in this sample may be carry-over from other donors' samples. The chain recombines TRBV11-2 with TRBJ1-1; TCRdb's D gene call, TRBD1, goes unchecked for lack of DNA. The specimen sequenced was naive CXCR3+ CD8+ T cells from blood. Regarding subset: CD45RO-CCR7+CD27+CD95- naive CD8+ T cells expressing CXCR3 (TNR3+). CDR3 amino acids: CASSLVRGQGANTEAFF.